This TCR beta chain stems from a study of cytomegalovirus exposure and HLA in healthy donors. On the study more broadly: An early release of data contained tens of millions of unique TCRs, which came from HLA-typed donors. Study-wide findings and caveats: CMV antigen specificity of three CMV-associated chains was confirmed in vitro. Reports state that TCR beta sequences accurately predicted most subjects' HLA-A and HLA-B alleles. In a later analysis, DRB1 alleles had the most associated TCRs; HLA-C alleles the fewest.

PCR was performed using 60 Vbeta and 13 Jbeta primers. This table comes from immunoSEQ multiplex PCR, and its TCRdb copy is limited to in-frame clones, with some not included. The top ten hold about 1.5% of the sample, which has under 150,000 clones, around 78% seen once. Germline assignment: CDR1 SGHRS and CDR2 YFSETQ. CDR3 length: 15 amino acids. V dropped 4 bases and J dropped 0; count of bases not matched to a gene: 2. Comment on this clone: Its antigen is unidentified. The sample carries other DNA sequences with the same CDR3.

The J gene is TRBJ2-1, the V gene TRBV5-1; 9 bases line up with TRBD2. The TCR was taken from a woman under 30 in good health and CMV-seronegative. Sequenced: PBMCs. CDR3 coding DNA: TGCGCCAGCAGCCCTAGCGGGATCTCCTACAATGAGCAGTTCTTC. Encoded protein: CASSPSGISYNEQFF.